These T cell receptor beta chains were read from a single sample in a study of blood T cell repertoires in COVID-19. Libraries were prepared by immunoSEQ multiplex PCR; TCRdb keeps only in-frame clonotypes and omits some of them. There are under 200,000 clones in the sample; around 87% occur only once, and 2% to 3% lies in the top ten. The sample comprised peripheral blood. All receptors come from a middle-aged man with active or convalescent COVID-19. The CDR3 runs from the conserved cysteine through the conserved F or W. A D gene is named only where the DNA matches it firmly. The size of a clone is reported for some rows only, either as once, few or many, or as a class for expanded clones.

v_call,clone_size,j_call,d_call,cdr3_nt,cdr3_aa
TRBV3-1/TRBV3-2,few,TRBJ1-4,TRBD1,TGTGCCAGCAGCCACGGAAGGGGCCAGGGACAGGGAGATGAAAAACTGTTTTTT,CASSHGRGQGQGDEKLFF
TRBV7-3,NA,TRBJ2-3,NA,TGTGCCAGCAGCTTAACGGGGGCATTGTCGGATACGCAGTATTTT,CASSLTGALSDTQYF
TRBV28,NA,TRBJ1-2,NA,TGTGCCAGCAGTTTATTAATCTCGGGTATAAACTATGGCTACACCTTC,CASSLLISGINYGYTF
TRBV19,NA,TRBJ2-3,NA,TGTGCCAGTAGTCAAGACAGCCCTAGCACAGATACGCAGTATTTT,CASSQDSPSTDTQYF
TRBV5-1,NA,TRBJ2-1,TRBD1,TGCGCCAGCAGCTTGGTGGGGACAGGGGGCCTAAATGAGCAGTTCTTC,CASSLVGTGGLNEQFF
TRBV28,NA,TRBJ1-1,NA,TGTGGAGCCAGGGGATATGGGAACACTGAAGCTTTCTTT,CGARGYGNTEAFF
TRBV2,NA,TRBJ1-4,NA,TGTGCCAGCAGTGGCAGGGGTGAAAAACTGTTTTTT,CASSGRGEKLFF
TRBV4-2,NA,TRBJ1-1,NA,TGTGCCAGCAGCCAACGCACAGAAATGAACACTGAAGCTTTCTTT,CASSQRTEMNTEAFF
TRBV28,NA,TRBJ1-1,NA,TGTGCCAGTGGGACGGGGGATAACCGGGGGAGTGAAGCTTTCTTT,CASGTGDNRGSEAFF
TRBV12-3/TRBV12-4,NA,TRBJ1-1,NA,TGTGCCAGCAGTTTGGCGGCAAGCACTGAAGCTTTCTTT,CASSLAASTEAFF
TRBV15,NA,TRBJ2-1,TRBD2,TGTGCCACCAGCAGAGATCTTGCTAGCGGGGGGGCGAATGAGCAGTTCTTC,CATSRDLASGGANEQFF
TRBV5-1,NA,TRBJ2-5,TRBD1,TGCGCCAGCAGCGTGAAGGGACAGCAAGAGACCCAGTACTTC,CASSVKGQQETQYF
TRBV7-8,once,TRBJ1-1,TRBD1,TGTGCCAGCAGTTTCGCCGAGACAGGGGGCGCCGAAACTGAAGCTTTCTTT,CASSFAETGGAETEAFF
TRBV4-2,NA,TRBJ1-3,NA,TGTGCCAGCAGCCAAGGGGGACTGACGGCTGGAAACACCATATATTTT,CASSQGGLTAGNTIYF
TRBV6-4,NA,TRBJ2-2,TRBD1,TGTGCCAGCAGTAAAACGCCGACAGGGAAATATGGAGCCGGGGAGCTGTTTTTT,CASSKTPTGKYGAGELFF
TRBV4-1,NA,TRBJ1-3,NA,TGCGCCAGCTCCCAGCATGCGGGGAACACCATATATTTT,CASSQHAGNTIYF
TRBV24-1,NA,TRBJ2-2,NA,TGTGCCACCAGTGACCGGAACACCGGGGAGCTGTTTTTT,CATSDRNTGELFF
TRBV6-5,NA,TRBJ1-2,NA,TGTGCCAGCAGTTACGGGAGGGGTGACTATGGCTACACCTTC,CASSYGRGDYGYTF
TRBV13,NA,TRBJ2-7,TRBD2,TGTGCCAGCAGAACGACTAGCGGGGGGGCCGGAGAGCAGTACTTC,CASRTTSGGAGEQYF
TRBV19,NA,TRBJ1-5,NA,TGTGCCAGTAGTATCGGAAATCGGGGCAATCAGCCCCAGCATTTT,CASSIGNRGNQPQHF
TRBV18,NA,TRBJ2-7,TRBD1,TGTGCCAGCTCACCCCTGACAGGGGGCGAGGGCTACGAGCAGTACTTC,CASSPLTGGEGYEQYF
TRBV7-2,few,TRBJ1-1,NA,TGTGCCAGCAGCTTAACGGACCCGGGAGGTCGGGGAGCTTTCTTT,CASSLTDPGGRGAFF
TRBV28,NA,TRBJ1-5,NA,TGTGCCAGCAGTATCACAGCTTCAGGGGAGCCCCAGCATTTT,CASSITASGEPQHF
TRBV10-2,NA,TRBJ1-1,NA,TGCGCCAGCAGGGGTACAGGGCCGCAAACTATCACTGAAGCTTTCTTT,CASRGTGPQTITEAFF
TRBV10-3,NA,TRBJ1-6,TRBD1,TGTGCCATCAGTGGGACAGGGGACTATAATTCACCCCTCCACTTT,CAISGTGDYNSPLHF
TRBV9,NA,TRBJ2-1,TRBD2,TGTGCCAGCAGCGATCCCCCCAATTCAGCGGGGCCCTCCTACAATGAGCAGTTCTTC,CASSDPPNSAGPSYNEQFF
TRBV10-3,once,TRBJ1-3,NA,TGTGCCATCAGTGAGTCGGGGGCCCCCTCTGGAAACACCATATATTTT,CAISESGAPSGNTIYF
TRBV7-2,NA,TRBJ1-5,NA,TGTGCCAGCAGCTTAGCGTCAGGGTATTTACAGCCCCAGCATTTT,CASSLASGYLQPQHF